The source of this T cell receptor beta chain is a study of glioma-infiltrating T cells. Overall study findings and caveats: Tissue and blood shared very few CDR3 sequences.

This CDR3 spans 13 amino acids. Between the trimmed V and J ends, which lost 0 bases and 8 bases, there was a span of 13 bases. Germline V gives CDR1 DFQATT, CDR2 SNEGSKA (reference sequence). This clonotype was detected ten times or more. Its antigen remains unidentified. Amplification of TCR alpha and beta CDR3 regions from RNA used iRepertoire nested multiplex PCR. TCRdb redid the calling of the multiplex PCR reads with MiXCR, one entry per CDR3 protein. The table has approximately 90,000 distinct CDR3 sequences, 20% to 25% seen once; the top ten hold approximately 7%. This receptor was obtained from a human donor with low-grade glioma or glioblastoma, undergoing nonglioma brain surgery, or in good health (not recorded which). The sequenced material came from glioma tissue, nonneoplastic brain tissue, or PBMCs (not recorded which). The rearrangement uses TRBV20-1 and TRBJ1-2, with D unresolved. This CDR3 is CSAREGGSMGYTF. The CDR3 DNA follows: TGCAGTGCTAGAGAAGGAGGGTCTATGGGCTACACCTTC.